One and the same sample provided the 11 T cell receptor beta chains below, sequenced in a study of blood T cell repertoires in COVID-19. TCRdb's table, derived via immunoSEQ multiplex PCR, lists solely in-frame clones and lacks some. The repertoire holds roughly 160,000 clones, with roughly 87% as singletons. Sequencing input: PBMCs or T cells enriched from blood (not recorded which). These receptors all come from a man aged 45 to 65 who had recovered from COVID-19.

This clone was seen only once. The V call is TRBV11-2, the J call TRBJ1-3, with TRBD1 matching over 8 bases. CDR1 and CDR2 from the germline V gene are SGHAT and FQNNGV. Trimming cost V 5 bases and J 7 bases; bases outside gene matches: 1. The CDR3 consists of 12 residues. The CDR3 spells CASSTGGNTIYF. CDR3 bases: TGTGCCAGCAGCACAGGGGGGAACACCATATATTTT.

The V call is TRBV27, the J call TRBJ2-6; tentative D call: TRBD1 (6 bases). The CDR3 spans 17 residues. V lost 6 bases to trimming and J lost 0 bases, with 15 bases between them. Germline CDR1 is MNHEY and CDR2 is SMNVEV (reference sequence). Here the CDR3 DNA reads TGTGCCAGCAGGACCGGGACAACGATCTCTGGGGCCAACGTCCTGACTTTC. Amino acids: CASRTGTTISGANVLTF. Using reference TRBV27 and TRBJ2-6 for the parts outside the CDR3, the full variable domain is EAQVTQNPRYLITVTGKKLTVTCSQNMNHEYMSWYRQDPGLGLRQIYYSMNVEVTDKGDVPEGYKVSRKEKRNFPLILESPSPNQTSLYFCASRTGTTISGANVLTFGAGSRLTVL.

Concerning this clone itself: The sample has other DNA sequences that encode this CDR3 too. The J gene is TRBJ2-7, the V gene TRBV2; D gene ambiguous. Trimming shortened V by 5 bases and J by 5 bases, and 7 bases separated the two germline ends. Germline V gene data show CDR1 as SNHLY and CDR2 as FYNNEI. The CDR3 is made up of 11 amino acids. CDR3: CASSPRDEQYF. The DNA of the CDR3 is TGTGCCAGCAGTCCCCGCGACGAGCAGTACTTC.

The chain combines TRBV21-1 with TRBJ1-5. TRBV21-1 is shown as a pseudogene. The CDR3 totals 14 residues. CDR3 amino acids: CASTRGGGNQPQHF. CDR3 DNA sequence: TGTGCCAGCACCAGGGGAGGGGGCAATCAGCCCCAGCATTTT.

J is TRBJ2-7 and V is TRBV19; no clear D gene. Germline V gives CDR1 LNHDA, CDR2 SQIVND (reference sequence). This CDR3 is 13 amino acids long. The germline V and J ends were trimmed by 1 base and 7 bases, with 11 bases remaining between them. The DNA for the CDR3 is TGTGCCAGTAGTATAGCGGCGGTCCAAGAGCAGTACTTC. Translating gives CASSIAAVQEQYF.

The chain has TRBV5-8 and TRBJ2-7; no reliable D call. The CDR3 has 16 residues. V was trimmed by 6 bases and J by 6 bases, leaving 25 bases between them. Germline V gene data show CDR1 as SGHTS and CDR2 as YDEGEE. The CDR3 coding sequence is TGTGCCAGCACCTGGTCATTCCTCACCCCCGTCGGCGAGCAGTACTTC. Its protein is CASTWSFLTPVGEQYF.

CDR3 in amino acids: CASSGTATNTEAFF. For the CDR3, the DNA is TGTGCCAGTAGCGGGACAGCAACGAACACTGAAGCTTTCTTT. The chain carries TRBV19 and TRBJ1-1; 7 bases map to TRBD1. CDR1 and CDR2 (germline): LNHDA, SQIVND (reference sequence). The V segment lost 6 bases and the J segment 1 base; nucleotides outside the gene matches: 5. The CDR3 extends over 14 amino acids. Combining the CDR3 with reference TRBV19 and TRBJ1-1 gives the whole variable domain DGGITQSPKYLFRKEGQNVTLSCEQNLNHDAMYWYRQDPGQGLRLIYYSQIVNDFQKGDIAEGYSVSREKKESFPLTVTSAQKNPTAFYLCASSGTATNTEAFFGQGTRLTVV.

This clone was recorded once. This CDR3 is CATSDFDPGNEQFF. Here the CDR3 DNA reads TGTGCCACCAGTGATTTCGATCCGGGCAATGAGCAGTTCTTC. The rearrangement links TRBV24-1 to TRBJ2-1; D call uncertain. Germline V gene data show CDR1 as KGHDR and CDR2 as SFDVKD. V shed 1 base and J shed 6 bases, with 9 bases lying between them. The CDR3 spans 14 residues.

The chain couples TRBV15 to TRBJ2-3; TRBD2 agrees at 9 bases. CDR3 length: 15 amino acids. Germline V gene data show CDR1 as LNHNV and CDR2 as YYDKDF (reference sequence). Losses at the gene ends were 4 bases for V and 4 bases for J; bases not matched to a gene: 6. The chain's CDR3 is CATSNAGLAPDTQYF. The CDR3 coding sequence is TGTGCCACCAGCAACGCGGGACTAGCTCCAGATACGCAGTATTTT.

This sequence joins TRBV5-8 and TRBJ2-3; 9 nucleotides align to TRBD1. The CDR3 is 16 residues long. Per the germline V gene, CDR1 is SGHTS and CDR2 is YDEGEE. After removal of 0 bases from V and 3 bases from J, the junction contained 5 bases not matched to a gene. CDR3 loop: CASSLGAGTGTDTQYF. The CDR3 nucleotides are TGTGCCAGCAGCTTGGGGGCCGGGACAGGGACAGATACGCAGTATTTT.

This chain joins TRBV11-2 and TRBJ2-3, with a tentative D call TRBD2 (5 bases). The ends were cut back, 1 base at V and 1 base at J, with 12 bases in the middle. This CDR3 contains 16 residues. CDR1 is SGHAT, CDR2 FQNNGV, per germline. The CDR3 coding sequence is TGTGCCAGCAGCTTAGTACCGGGGTTAGGCACAGATACGCAGTATTTT. Its translation is CASSLVPGLGTDTQYF. The whole variable domain, filled in from reference TRBV11-2 and TRBJ2-3, reads EAGVAQSPRYKIIEKRQSVAFWCNPISGHATLYWYQQILGQGPKLLIQFQNNGVVDDSQLPKDRFSAERLKGVDSTLKIQPAKLEDSAVYLCASSLVPGLGTDTQYFGPGTRLTVL.